Listed below are T cell receptor beta chains from one sample, sequenced in a study of T cell responses to AZD1222 COVID-19 vaccine. The method was immunoSEQ multiplex PCR; TCRdb's version includes in-frame clones alone and lacks a portion of them. The sample includes under 200,000 clones, 85% to 95% of them seen just once. Sample: peripheral blood, taken on day 0 of AZD1222 vaccination. The receptors derive from an adult in good health. Both conserved end residues are part of each CDR3. D genes are given only for firm matches. Where a row states a size, it is once, few, many or the class of an expanded clone; other rows omit it.

>TRBD1|TRBV6-5|.|TRBJ1-3
TGTGCCAGCCGAGGACAGGGGACAGGAAACACCATATATTTT
CASRGQGTGNTIYF
>.|TRBV20-1|.|TRBJ2-5
TGCAGTGCTAGTGAACGGTACGGGGAGACCCAGTACTTC
CSASERYGETQYF
>TRBD1|TRBV19|.|TRBJ1-5
TGTGCCACCTCCCAGACAGGGGTGGGGATTAGCAATCAGCCCCAGCATTTT
CATSQTGVGISNQPQHF
>.|TRBV29-1|.|TRBJ2-7
TGCAGCGTTATCCCACAGGGGGGGATCTACGAGCAGTACTTC
CSVIPQGGIYEQYF
>TRBD1|TRBV2|.|TRBJ1-5
TGTGCCAGCACCCCGGGACAGGGGTTGCAGCCCCAGCATTTT
CASTPGQGLQPQHF
>.|TRBV9|.|TRBJ1-1
TGTGCCAGCAGCGTAGGGGGGGGTGGCACTGAAGCTTTCTTT
CASSVGGGGTEAFF
>.|TRBV6-1|.|TRBJ2-7
TGTGCCAGCAGTGAAAGAGCCGCCTACGAGCAGTACTTC
CASSERAAYEQYF
>.|TRBV6-2/TRBV6-3|.|TRBJ1-2
TGTGCCAGCAGTCCCCAGGGAGCGGGCCGAGAAGGCTACACCTTC
CASSPQGAGREGYTF
>.|TRBV5-4|.|TRBJ2-1
TGTGCCAGCAGCTTGTTCTCAGGGCACCCCTACAATGAGCAGTTCTTC
CASSLFSGHPYNEQFF
>.|TRBV10-1|.|TRBJ1-1
TGCGCCAGCAGTGAGTCGGGGGAGCAAGCTTTCTTT
CASSESGEQAFF
>.|TRBV7-9|.|TRBJ2-7
TGTGCCAGCAGTAAGGGCTACGAGCAGTACTTC
CASSKGYEQYF
>.|TRBV4-2|.|TRBJ1-2
TGTGCCAGCAGCCAAGATCGACTTTGGCAGAGCTATGGCTACACCTTC
CASSQDRLWQSYGYTF
>.|TRBV6-5|.|TRBJ1-6
TGTGCCAGCAACGGGACGGGAGGGCGACCCCTCCACTTT
CASNGTGGRPLHF
>.|TRBV6-6|.|TRBJ1-2
TGTGCCAGCAGTAGCCGGGCAGTCTACTATGGCTACACCTTC
CASSSRAVYYGYTF
>.|TRBV19|.|TRBJ1-3
TGTGCCGCCCGGACAATTCCTGGAAACACCATATATTTT
CAARTIPGNTIYF
>.|TRBV2|once|TRBJ1-5
TGTGCCAGCAGTGAAGGGGCGGGGTCGGCAAATCAGCCCCAGCATTTT
CASSEGAGSANQPQHF
>.|TRBV7-8|.|TRBJ1-5
TGTGCCAGCAGCTTAGATCGAGCATCGGCAAATCAGCCCCAGCATTTT
CASSLDRASANQPQHF